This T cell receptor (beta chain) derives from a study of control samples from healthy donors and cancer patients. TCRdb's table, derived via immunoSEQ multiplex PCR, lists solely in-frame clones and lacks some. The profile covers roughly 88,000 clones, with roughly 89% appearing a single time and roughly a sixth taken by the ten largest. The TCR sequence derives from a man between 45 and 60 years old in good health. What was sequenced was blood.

Here the CDR3 DNA reads TGTGCCAGCAGCCTTTACACCGGGGAGCTGTTTTTT. This gives the protein CASSLYTGELFF. The chain carries TRBV7-2 and TRBJ2-2; no definite D call. CDR1 is SGHTA, CDR2 FQGNSA, per germline. V was clipped by 5 bases and J by 3 bases, with 4 bases between them. This CDR3 is 12 amino acids long.